These T cell receptor beta chains were read from a single sample in a study of cytotoxic CD8 clonotypes in ibrutinib-treated CLL. Clones were sequenced by immunoSEQ multiplex PCR, and TCRdb holds only the in-frame ones, with some missing. The sample has some 200,000 clones; just under 80% are singletons. The specimen comprised PBMCs, sampled after 12 months of ibrutinib treatment. These receptors were taken from a human donor with chronic lymphocytic leukemia. CDR3s include the opening cysteine and the closing phenylalanine or tryptophan. D genes are given only for firm matches. Rows give clone size only sometimes, using once, few, many, or a class for an expanded clone.

d_gene,v_gene,abundance,j_gene,CDR3aa,CDR3nt
-,TRBV18,-,TRBJ1-1,CASSQGLGNTEAFF,TGTGCCAGCTCGCAGGGGTTGGGGAACACTGAAGCTTTCTTT
-,TRBV7-9,-,TRBJ1-2,CASSPRPEGGAGYGYTF,TGTGCCAGCAGCCCTAGACCCGAGGGGGGCGCGGGCTATGGCTACACCTTC
TRBD1,TRBV18,-,TRBJ1-2,CASSPGQPYGYTF,TGTGCCAGCTCACCGGGACAGCCTTATGGCTACACCTTC
-,TRBV6-1,-,TRBJ1-1,CASSVPRGGASGGAFF,TGTGCCAGCAGTGTCCCGCGGGGGGGCGCAAGCGGCGGAGCTTTCTTT
-,TRBV28,-,TRBJ2-7,CASSLRGQPSSYEQYF,TGTGCCAGCAGTTTAAGAGGACAGCCAAGTTCCTACGAGCAGTACTTC
-,TRBV6-5,-,TRBJ2-1,CASSYKLRHYNEQFF,TGTGCCAGCAGTTACAAGCTACGGCATTACAATGAGCAGTTCTTC
TRBD2,TRBV7-2,-,TRBJ2-7,CASSPYSGGEQYF,TGTGCCAGCAGCCCCTATAGCGGGGGCGAGCAGTACTTC
TRBD1,TRBV6-1,once,TRBJ1-5,CASSNDRVENQPQHF,TGTGCCAGCAGTAACGACAGGGTGGAGAATCAGCCCCAGCATTTT
TRBD2,TRBV10-2,few,TRBJ2-7,CASSGGAGGKSEQYF,TGCGCCAGCAGTGGAGGGGCGGGAGGGAAGAGCGAGCAGTACTTC
-,TRBV6-1,-,TRBJ2-1,CASSGNSYNEQFF,TGTGCCAGCTCCGGGAACTCCTACAATGAGCAGTTCTTC
TRBD1,TRBV27,-,TRBJ1-2,CASSSSSLTGLANYGYTF,TGTGCCAGCAGTTCCTCATCCCTGACAGGGCTAGCTAACTATGGCTACACCTTC
TRBD2,TRBV19,-,TRBJ2-7,CASSVGQGLASYEQYF,TGTGCCAGTAGTGTGGGGCAGGGACTAGCCTCGTACGAGCAGTACTTC
TRBD1,TRBV2,few,TRBJ1-6,CASSDGTGPNSPLHF,TGTGCCAGCAGTGACGGGACAGGGCCCAATTCACCCCTCCACTTT